Listed here are 8 T cell receptor beta chains from one sample, sequenced in a study of OX40 agonist ivuxolimab in advanced cancers. Only in-frame clones appear in the TCRdb table, and some are missing; sequencing was by immunoSEQ multiplex PCR. The sample shows roughly 81,000 clones, 88% of them seen only once. The input for sequencing was CD4+ or CD8+ T cells sorted from blood, taken in a trial of the OX40 agonist ivuxolimab. The receptors come from an adult with an advanced solid tumor such as melanoma, head and neck, liver or kidney cancer.

V gene TRBV11-2 combines with J gene TRBJ1-1; 7 nucleotides match TRBD1. Losses at the gene ends were 0 bases for V and 7 bases for J; bases not matched to a gene: 2. Germline V gives CDR1 SGHAT, CDR2 FQNNGV. The CDR3 totals 13 residues. The CDR3 loop is CASSLDYRGEAFF. The CDR3 DNA reads as TGTGCCAGCAGCTTAGATTACAGGGGTGAAGCTTTCTTT. Using reference TRBV11-2 and TRBJ1-1 for the parts outside the CDR3, the full variable domain is EAGVAQSPRYKIIEKRQSVAFWCNPISGHATLYWYQQILGQGPKLLIQFQNNGVVDDSQLPKDRFSAERLKGVDSTLKIQPAKLEDSAVYLCASSLDYRGEAFFGQGTRLTVV.

This chain links TRBV5-1 with TRBJ2-1; D remains unclear. CDR3 length: 13 amino acids. Germline assignment: CDR1 SGHRS and CDR2 YFSETQ. V lost 2 bases, J lost 10 bases, and 13 bases lay in between. The CDR3 sequence is CASSFAALREQFF. The CDR3 nucleotides are TGCGCCAGCAGCTTCGCTGCTCTTAGAGAGCAGTTCTTC.

This clone is a singleton in its sample. V is TRBV5-4 and J is TRBJ2-5, with 10 bases aligning to TRBD2. Per the germline V gene, CDR1 is SGHNT and CDR2 is YYREEE (reference sequence). The length of the CDR3 is 12 residues. V lost 6 bases and J lost 7; bases outside the gene matches: 3. The CDR3 DNA is TGTGCCAGCAACGAGCGGGGGGGGACCCAGTACTTC. Encoded protein: CASNERGGTQYF.

CDR3 amino acids: CASSYGTAQSGELFF. Here the CDR3 DNA reads TGTGCCAGCAGCTACGGGACTGCTCAGTCCGGGGAGCTGTTTTTT. This rearrangement joins TRBV7-3 to TRBJ2-2, with D possibly matching TRBD2 (6 bases). Germline CDR1 is SGHTA and CDR2 is FQGTGA. Trimming took 4 bases from V and 6 from J, leaving 15 bases between them. The CDR3 runs 15 residues.

The rearrangement links TRBV5-1 to TRBJ2-2, with 11 bases lining up with TRBD2. After removal of 4 bases from V and 4 bases from J, the junction contained 6 bases not matched to a gene. The CDR3 length is 16 residues. Germline CDR1 and CDR2: SGHRS and YFSETQ. The CDR3 is CASSPSGGTSTGELFF. The DNA of the CDR3 is TGCGCCAGCAGCCCTAGCGGGGGGACTAGCACCGGGGAGCTGTTTTTT.

The genes are TRBV6-5 and TRBJ1-1; the D is unclear. The CDR3 totals 13 residues. Germline V gene data show CDR1 as MNHEY and CDR2 as SVGAGI. Trimming took off 8 bases at V and 0 bases at J, with 10 bases between the two ends. The CDR3 DNA follows: TGTGCCAGCGCGAACAGCCTGAACACTGAAGCTTTCTTT. This encodes CASANSLNTEAFF.

This clone was found once. The rearrangement joins TRBV19 to TRBJ2-7, with no clear D. CDR1 LNHDA and CDR2 SQIVND come from the germline V gene (reference sequence). The length of the CDR3 is 13 residues. V gave up 3 bases and J gave up 6 bases, with 12 bases separating them. CDR3 loop: CASSMAGLGEQYF. The DNA of the CDR3 is TGTGCCAGTAGTATGGCTGGGTTGGGCGAGCAGTACTTC. Looking up the rest from reference TRBV19 and TRBJ2-7 gives the full variable domain: DGGITQSPKYLFRKEGQNVTLSCEQNLNHDAMYWYRQDPGQGLRLIYYSQIVNDFQKGDIAEGYSVSREKKESFPLTVTSAQKNPTAFYLCASSMAGLGEQYFGPGTRLTVT.

The chain combines TRBV15 with TRBJ1-4, with 7 bases aligning to TRBD1. There are 15 residues in the CDR3. The J segment lost 7 bases and the V segment lost 5 bases, leaving 10 bases of the junction unmatched. Germline values: CDR1 LNHNV, CDR2 YYDKDF (reference sequence). The CDR3 here is CATSRSGGTAEKLFF. CDR3 in DNA: TGTGCCACCAGCCGATCAGGGGGTACTGCTGAAAAACTGTTTTTT.